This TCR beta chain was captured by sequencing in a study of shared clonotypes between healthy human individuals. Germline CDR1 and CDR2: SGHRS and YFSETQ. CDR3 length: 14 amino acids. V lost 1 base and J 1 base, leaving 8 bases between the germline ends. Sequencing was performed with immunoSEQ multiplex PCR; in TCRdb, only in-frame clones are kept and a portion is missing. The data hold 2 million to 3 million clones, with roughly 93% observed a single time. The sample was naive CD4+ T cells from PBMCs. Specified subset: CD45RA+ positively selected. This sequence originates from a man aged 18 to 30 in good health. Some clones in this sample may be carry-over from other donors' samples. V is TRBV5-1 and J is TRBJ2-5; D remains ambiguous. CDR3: CASSLSTTQETQYF. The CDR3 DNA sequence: TGCGCCAGCAGCTTGTCAACTACCCAAGAGACCCAGTACTTC. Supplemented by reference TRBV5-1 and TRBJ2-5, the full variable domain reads KAGVTQTPRYLIKTRGQQVTLSCSPISGHRSVSWYQQTPGQGLQFLFEYFSETQRNKGNFPGRFSGRQFSNSRSEMNVSTLELGDSALYLCASSLSTTQETQYFGPGTRLLVL.